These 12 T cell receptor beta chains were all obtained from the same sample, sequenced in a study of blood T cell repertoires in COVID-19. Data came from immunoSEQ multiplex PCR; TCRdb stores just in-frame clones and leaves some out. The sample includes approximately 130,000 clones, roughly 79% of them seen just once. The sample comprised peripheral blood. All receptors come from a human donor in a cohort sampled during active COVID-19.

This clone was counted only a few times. The CDR3 DNA is TGTGCCAGCAGCCCTGCGGGGTTGGATGGCTACACCTTC. Amino acids: CASSPAGLDGYTF. The V gene is TRBV7-9, the J gene TRBJ1-2; D ambiguous. This CDR3 contains 13 residues. The V end lost 5 bases, the J end lost 6 bases, and 13 bases lay between the germline ends. CDR1 and CDR2 from the germline V gene are SEHNR and FQNEAQ (reference sequence).

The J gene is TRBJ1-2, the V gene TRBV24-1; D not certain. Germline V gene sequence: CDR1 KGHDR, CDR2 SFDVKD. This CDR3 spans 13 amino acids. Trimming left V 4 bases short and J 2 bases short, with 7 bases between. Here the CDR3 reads CATSDPPNYGYTF. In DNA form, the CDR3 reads TGTGCCACCAGTGACCCTCCCAACTATGGCTACACCTTC.

The CDR3 nucleotides are TGTGCCAGCGCACCCCCCCGAGGACAGACAAATGAAAAACTGTTTTTT. Translation: CASAPPRGQTNEKLFF. The chain joins TRBV28 to TRBJ1-4; a weak D match, TRBD1 (6 bases). Trimming removed 8 bases at V and 5 bases at J, with 21 bases between. Germline assignment: CDR1 MDHEN and CDR2 SYDVKM. This CDR3 is 16 amino acids long.

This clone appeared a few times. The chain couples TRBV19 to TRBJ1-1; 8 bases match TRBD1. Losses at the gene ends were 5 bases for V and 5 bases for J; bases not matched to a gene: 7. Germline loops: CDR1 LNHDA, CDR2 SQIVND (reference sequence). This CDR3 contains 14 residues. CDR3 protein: CASSLSTGVTEAFF. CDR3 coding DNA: TGTGCCAGTAGTCTCTCGACAGGGGTTACTGAAGCTTTCTTT.

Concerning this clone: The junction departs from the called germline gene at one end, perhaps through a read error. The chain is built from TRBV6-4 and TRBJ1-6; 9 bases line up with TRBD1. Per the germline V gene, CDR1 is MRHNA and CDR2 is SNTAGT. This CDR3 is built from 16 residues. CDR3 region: CAGRDRELSCNSPLHF. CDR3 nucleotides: TGTGCCGGCAGGGACAGGGAGTTAAGCTGTAATTCACCCCTCCACTTT.

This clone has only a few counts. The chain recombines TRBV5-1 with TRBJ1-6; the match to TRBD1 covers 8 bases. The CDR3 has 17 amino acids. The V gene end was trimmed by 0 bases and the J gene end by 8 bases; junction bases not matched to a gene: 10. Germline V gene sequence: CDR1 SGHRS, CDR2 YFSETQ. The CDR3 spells CASSLAPQGEAYSPLHF. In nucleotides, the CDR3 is TGCGCCAGCAGCTTGGCCCCACAGGGGGAGGCTTATTCACCCCTCCACTTT.

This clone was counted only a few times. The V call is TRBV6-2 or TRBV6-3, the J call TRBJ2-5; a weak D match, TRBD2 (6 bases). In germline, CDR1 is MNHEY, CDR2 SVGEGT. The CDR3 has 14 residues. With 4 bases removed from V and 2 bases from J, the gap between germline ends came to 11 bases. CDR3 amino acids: CASSFWRGQETQYF. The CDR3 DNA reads TGTGCCAGCAGTTTCTGGAGGGGACAAGAGACCCAGTACTTC.

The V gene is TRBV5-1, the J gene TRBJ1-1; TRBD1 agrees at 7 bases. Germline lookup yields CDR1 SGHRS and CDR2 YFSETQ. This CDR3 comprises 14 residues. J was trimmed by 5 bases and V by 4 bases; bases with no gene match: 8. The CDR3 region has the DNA TGCGCCAGCAGCCGGGAAACGACAGGGACTGAAGCTTTCTTT. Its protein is CASSRETTGTEAFF.

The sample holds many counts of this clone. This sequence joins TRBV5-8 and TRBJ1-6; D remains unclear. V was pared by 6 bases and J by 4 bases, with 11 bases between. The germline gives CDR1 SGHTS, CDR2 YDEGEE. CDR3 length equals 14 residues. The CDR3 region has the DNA TGTGCCAGCATCCCCTACCGGTATAATTCACCCCTCCACTTT. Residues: CASIPYRYNSPLHF.

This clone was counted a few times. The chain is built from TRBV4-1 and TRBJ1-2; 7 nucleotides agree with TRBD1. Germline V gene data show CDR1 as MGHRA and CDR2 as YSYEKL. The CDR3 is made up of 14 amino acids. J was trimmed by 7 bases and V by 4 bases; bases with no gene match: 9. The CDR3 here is CASSPLGTGVGYTF. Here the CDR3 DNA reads TGCGCCAGCAGCCCTCTTGGAACAGGGGTTGGCTACACCTTC.

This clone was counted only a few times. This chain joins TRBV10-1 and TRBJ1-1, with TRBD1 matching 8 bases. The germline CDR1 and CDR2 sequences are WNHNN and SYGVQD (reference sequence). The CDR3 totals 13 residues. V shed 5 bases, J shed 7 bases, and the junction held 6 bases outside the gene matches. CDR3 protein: CASSPRGTGEAFF. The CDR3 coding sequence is TGCGCCAGCAGTCCCCGAGGGACAGGTGAAGCTTTCTTT.

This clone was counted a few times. The CDR3 protein is CASRSTVGGDTQYF. The CDR3 DNA reads as TGTGCCAGCAGGTCTACCGTAGGCGGAGATACGCAGTATTTT. The V call is TRBV6-5, the J call TRBJ2-3, with unresolved D. V was pared by 6 bases and J by 5 bases, with 15 bases between. CDR1 and CDR2 from the germline V gene are MNHEY and SVGAGI. This CDR3 contains 14 residues.